This entry describes one T cell receptor (beta chain). Looked up from germline, CDR1 is SQVTM and CDR2 is ANQGSEA. The CDR3 has 11 amino acids. Between the trimmed V and J ends, which lost 3 bases and 5 bases, there was a span of 7 bases. A J-beta primer mix and a sample-barcoded 5' primer were used in a second PCR of about 7 to 12 cycles. TCRdb analysed the 5' RACE reads with MiXCR anew, one entry per CDR3 protein. The sample records about 730,000 distinct CDR3 sequences, approximately 39% being singletons. These data belong to a study of blood T cells in healthy people across ages. Sequences were obtained from blood. V and J are TRBV29-1 and TRBJ1-2, with D uncertain. The origin of this receptor is a woman in her fifties or sixties in good health. The CDR3 nucleotides are TGCAGCGTTGAGTCATATTATGGCTACACCTTC. Translated, it gives CSVESYYGYTF.